One sample yielded the 30 T cell receptor beta chains listed below, sequenced in a study of blood T cell repertoires in COVID-19. Sequencing used immunoSEQ multiplex PCR; TCRdb keeps in-frame clones, though not all of them. The top ten clones hold roughly 2.8% of a sample with 180,000 or so clones, around four fifths of them seen once. The sample taken for sequencing was peripheral blood. The receptors come from a woman aged 80 or older with active or convalescent COVID-19.

The table lists this clone with a count of one. The chain combines TRBV10-3 with TRBJ2-2; D possibly corresponds to TRBD2 (7 bases). Trimming pared 8 bases from V and 3 bases from J, leaving 13 bases between. The germline gives CDR1 ENHRY, CDR2 SYGVKD. CDR3 length: 14 residues. This chain's CDR3 is CAIREGGDTGELFF. In DNA, the CDR3 is TGTGCCATCCGCGAGGGGGGGGACACCGGGGAGCTGTTTTTT.

This chain uses TRBV2 with TRBJ2-3, with 9 bases lining up with TRBD2. Trimming cost V 4 bases and J 4 bases; bases outside gene matches: 9. CDR1 and CDR2 from the germline V gene are SNHLY and FYNNEI. This CDR3 is 16 amino acids long. The CDR3 spells CASSAQRGVSADTQYF. Written as DNA, the CDR3 is TGTGCCAGCAGTGCCCAGCGGGGGGTTAGTGCAGATACGCAGTATTTT.

The V gene is TRBV2, the J gene TRBJ2-5; 13 bases are shared with TRBD2. Germline CDR1 and CDR2: SNHLY and FYNNEI. The CDR3 is 14 amino acids. Trimming took 4 bases from V and 8 from J; bases not matched to a gene: 4. In nucleotides, the CDR3 is TGTGCCAGCAGTGTCCGGACTAGCGGGGGAACCCAGTACTTC. Translation: CASSVRTSGGTQYF.

V and J are TRBV18 and TRBJ2-2, with 9 bases aligning to TRBD2. The CDR3 totals 16 residues. Germline CDR1 and CDR2: KGHSH and LQKENI. J was trimmed by 3 bases and V by 1 base; bases with no gene match: 3. Here the CDR3 reads CASSPQQRGDTGELFF. The CDR3 region has the DNA TGTGCCAGCTCACCACAGCAGCGGGGGGACACCGGGGAGCTGTTTTTT.

J is TRBJ2-3 and V is TRBV5-1, with TRBD2 identical over 10 bases. V lost 2 bases to trimming and J lost 5 bases; unmatched junction nucleotides: 5. In germline, CDR1 is SGHRS, CDR2 YFSETQ. The CDR3 is 15 amino acids. CDR3 region: CASSFLSGGIDTQYF. In DNA, the CDR3 is TGCGCCAGCAGCTTCCTTAGCGGGGGGATAGATACGCAGTATTTT. Drawing the rest from reference TRBV5-1 and TRBJ2-3, the complete variable domain is KAGVTQTPRYLIKTRGQQVTLSCSPISGHRSVSWYQQTPGQGLQFLFEYFSETQRNKGNFPGRFSGRQFSNSRSEMNVSTLELGDSALYLCASSFLSGGIDTQYFGPGTRLTVL.

The chain carries TRBV4-2 and TRBJ1-2; D might be TRBD1 (5 bases). This CDR3 has 17 residues. The V end was cut by 4 bases, the J end by 5 bases, with 23 bases between. Germline CDR1 is LGHNA and CDR2 is YNFKEQ. CDR3 nucleotides: TGTGCCAGCAGCCCGATGGCCCAGGGAAGGGCCTTTTATGGCTACACCTTC. Residues: CASSPMAQGRAFYGYTF.

This chain connects TRBV6-2 or TRBV6-3 to TRBJ2-1; the match to TRBD1 covers 7 bases. J gave up 8 bases and V 2 bases, and 9 bases lay outside the gene matches. From germline, CDR1 is MNHEY and CDR2 SVGEGT. There are 15 residues in the CDR3. The CDR3 loop reads CASSYGGKGAYEQFF. DNA of the CDR3: TGTGCCAGCAGTTACGGGGGTAAGGGGGCCTATGAGCAGTTCTTC.

This chain links TRBV4-1 with TRBJ1-4; a possible D gene is TRBD1 (5 bases). V lost 5 bases to trimming and J lost 3 bases, with 13 bases between them. Looked up from germline, CDR1 is MGHRA and CDR2 is YSYEKL. This CDR3 is built from 15 residues. In nucleotides, the CDR3 is TGCGCCAGCAGCGAAGGCAGGGCCCCTAATGAAAAACTGTTTTTT. Translating it yields CASSEGRAPNEKLFF.

The sample holds a few counts of this clone. The chain has TRBV2 and TRBJ2-1, with TRBD2 identical over 10 bases. This CDR3 has 19 amino acids. V was clipped by 6 bases and J by 1 base; unmatched bases: 15. Germline V gene data show CDR1 as SNHLY and CDR2 as FYNNEI. The CDR3 protein is CASRFFGPSGGRSYNEQFF. Here the CDR3 DNA reads TGTGCCAGCAGGTTCTTCGGTCCTAGCGGGGGTCGTTCCTACAATGAGCAGTTCTTC.

To note about this clone: This specimen includes other DNA sequences encoding the same CDR3. CDR3 nucleotide sequence: TGTGCCAGCAGTTTAAGCCTAGCGGGGGTCACAGATACGCAGTATTTT. Its translation is CASSLSLAGVTDTQYF. This chain connects TRBV27 to TRBJ2-3; 10 nucleotides agree with TRBD2. Germline values: CDR1 MNHEY, CDR2 SMNVEV (reference sequence). CDR3 length: 16 residues. V was pared by 2 bases and J by 2 bases, with 4 bases of the junction left unmatched.

The rearrangement uses TRBV5-1 and TRBJ2-5, with 10 bases matching TRBD2. The CDR3 contains 16 residues. The junction had 12 bases not matched to a gene; V was cut back by 4 bases and J by 6 bases. Per the germline V gene, CDR1 is SGHRS and CDR2 is YFSETQ. As DNA, the CDR3 is TGCGCCAGCAGCAAGGGGAGCGGGGGGGAACTAAAGACCCAGTACTTC. Its protein is CASSKGSGGELKTQYF.

V gene TRBV28 combines with J gene TRBJ2-7; 9 bases map to TRBD1. This CDR3 region has 13 residues. With 7 bases clipped from V and 3 bases from J, the junction kept 4 bases outside the gene matches. Germline V CDR1 and CDR2: MDHEN, SYDVKM. The CDR3 spells CASISTGGYEQYF. CDR3 DNA: TGTGCCAGCATATCGACAGGGGGCTACGAGCAGTACTTC.

The chain employs TRBV5-1 and TRBJ2-5; 11 nucleotides line up with TRBD1. V shed 4 bases, J shed 5 bases, and the junction held 10 bases outside the gene matches. Germline CDR1 SGHRS, CDR2 YFSETQ. The CDR3 extends over 16 amino acids. DNA for the CDR3: TGCGCCAGCAGCCCCCCAATGGACAGGGGGCAGGAGACCCAGTACTTC. It translates to CASSPPMDRGQETQYF.

V is TRBV19 and J is TRBJ1-1, with D possibly matching TRBD1 (6 bases). Germline V lookup: CDR1 LNHDA, CDR2 SQIVND (reference sequence). V gave up 5 bases and J gave up 0 bases, with 16 bases separating them. There are 16 residues in the CDR3. CDR3 in DNA: TGTGCCAGTAGTCCGCGGACAGCAGCCATGAACACTGAAGCTTTCTTT. Translating it yields CASSPRTAAMNTEAFF.

This clone was picked up a small number of times. The chain has TRBV9 and TRBJ1-1, with D unclear. This CDR3 region has 14 residues. Germline V CDR1 and CDR2: SGDLS, YYNGEE. V shed 3 bases and J shed 3 bases, with 12 bases lying between them. CDR3 nucleotides: TGTGCCAGCAGCGCAAGCCCCCGGGACACTGAAGCTTTCTTT. Translation gives CASSASPRDTEAFF. The full variable domain, with the rest looked up from reference TRBV9 and TRBJ1-1, is DSGVTQTPKHLITATGQRVTLRCSPRSGDLSVYWYQQSLDQGLQFLIQYYNGEERAKGNILERFSAQQFPDLHSELNLSSLELGDSALYFCASSASPRDTEAFFGQGTRLTVV.

The chain employs TRBV28 and TRBJ2-5; D gene unclear. The V and J ends lost 2 bases and 5 bases respectively, with 9 bases between them. Germline CDR1 is MDHEN and CDR2 is SYDVKM. CDR3 length equals 13 residues. The DNA of the CDR3 is TGTGCCAGCAGTTTAGGGCTATTTGAGACCCAGTACTTC. Translated: CASSLGLFETQYF.

The chain is built from TRBV11-2 and TRBJ1-1, with TRBD1 identical over 10 bases. V dropped 5 bases and J dropped 2; count of bases not matched to a gene: 8. Germline V lookup: CDR1 SGHAT, CDR2 FQNNGV. This CDR3 region has 16 residues. The CDR3 DNA follows: TGTGCCAGCAGCCCCCGGACAGGGGGACTAAACACTGAAGCTTTCTTT. It is translated as CASSPRTGGLNTEAFF.

The chain joins TRBV7-6 to TRBJ2-7; D perhaps matches TRBD2 (5 bases). The CDR3 is 15 residues long. Trimming cost V 2 bases and J 3 bases, with 14 bases left between them. Looked up from germline, CDR1 is SGHVS and CDR2 is FNYEAQ. This CDR3 reads CASSLSGVLGYEQYF. Here the CDR3 DNA reads TGTGCCAGCAGCTTATCCGGGGTCTTGGGCTACGAGCAGTACTTC. The whole variable domain, filled in from reference TRBV7-6 and TRBJ2-7, reads GAGVSQSPRYKVTKRGQDVALRCDPISGHVSLYWYRQALGQGPEFLTYFNYEAQQDKSGLPNDRFSAERPEGSISTLTIQRTEQRDSAMYRCASSLSGVLGYEQYFGPGTRLTVT.

The gene calls are TRBV2 and TRBJ2-3; TRBD2 aligns across 9 bases. This CDR3 comprises 16 residues. J was trimmed by 3 bases and V by 7 bases; bases with no gene match: 11. Germline V gene sequence: CDR1 SNHLY, CDR2 FYNNEI. The CDR3 nucleotides are TGTGCCAGCACAAAACTTAGCGGGAGATCAACAGATACGCAGTATTTT. Its protein product is CASTKLSGRSTDTQYF.

The V gene is TRBV6-5, the J gene TRBJ1-1; no reliable D call. CDR3 length equals 13 residues. Trimming cost V 11 bases and J 0 bases, with 13 bases left between them. CDR1 and CDR2 from the germline V gene are MNHEY and SVGAGI. CDR3 region: CADRELMNTEAFF. In DNA form, the CDR3 reads TGTGCCGATCGGGAGCTAATGAACACTGAAGCTTTCTTT.

The chain employs TRBV5-1 and TRBJ2-7, with a weak D call TRBD2 (5 bases). Trimming cost V 7 bases and J 0 bases, with 17 bases left between them. Germline-derived CDR1 and CDR2 are SGHRS and YFSETQ. This CDR3 contains 15 residues. The CDR3 protein is CASAKHIRGSYEQYF. In DNA form, the CDR3 reads TGCGCCAGCGCAAAACACATCCGGGGCTCCTACGAGCAGTACTTC.

As DNA, the CDR3 is TGTGCCAGCTCACCACCGACAGGGGGCTTGAACACTGAAGCTTTCTTT. Translating gives CASSPPTGGLNTEAFF. This sequence joins TRBV18 and TRBJ1-1; 10 bases match TRBD1. The ends lost 0 bases at V and 0 bases at J; junction bases unmatched: 1. Germline V gene data show CDR1 as KGHSH and CDR2 as LQKENI. CDR3 length: 16 residues.

Written as DNA, the CDR3 is TGTGCCAGTAGTAAAAGACAGGGAGGCAATCAGCCCCAGCATTTT. Its translation: CASSKRQGGNQPQHF. The V call is TRBV19, the J call TRBJ1-5; 7 nucleotides agree with TRBD1. This CDR3 is built from 15 residues. Per germline, CDR1 LNHDA and CDR2 SQIVND (reference sequence). V gave up 4 bases and J gave up 2 bases; unmatched junction bases: 5.

The chain combines TRBV7-2 with TRBJ1-2, with 8 bases that match TRBD1. With 7 bases clipped from V and 11 bases from J, the junction kept 27 bases outside the gene matches. Germline CDR1 is SGHTA and CDR2 is FQGNSA. This CDR3 spans 18 amino acids. In DNA, the CDR3 is TGTGCCAGCACCAGCCGGACATCGCGCCAGGGGGCCCGACCCAGATACACCTTC. Its translation: CASTSRTSRQGARPRYTF.

For the CDR3, the DNA is TGTGCCAGCAGCTTGGCTCAGGCAGATACGCAGTATTTT. This translates into CASSLAQADTQYF. This chain connects TRBV5-4 to TRBJ2-3; no reliable D call. The CDR3 runs 13 residues. The V and J ends lost 0 bases and 4 bases respectively, with 6 bases between them. Germline V gene lookup returns CDR1 SGHNT and CDR2 YYREEE (reference sequence).

V is TRBV19 and J is TRBJ1-2, with 10 bases lining up with TRBD1. The trim removed 8 bases at V and 6 bases at J, leaving 12 bases unmatched. The CDR3 contains 15 residues. CDR1 and CDR2 (germline): LNHDA, SQIVND (reference sequence). In DNA form, the CDR3 reads TGTGCCAGTGGCCTCCGGGACAGGGGAGGAGATGGCTACACCTTC. This translates into CASGLRDRGGDGYTF.

This chain joins TRBV4-3 and TRBJ2-5; perhaps TRBD1 as D (6 bases). Looked up from germline, CDR1 is LGHNA and CDR2 is YSLEER. Trimming removed 0 bases from V and 3 bases from J, with 17 bases in between. The CDR3 sequence is 17 residues long. CDR3 bases: TGCGCCAGCAGCCAAGACTTTCTGACAGGAGGAGAAGAGACCCAGTACTTC. Its translation is CASSQDFLTGGEETQYF.

As to this clone: The same CDR3 arises from other DNA sequences in this sample as well. The CDR3 DNA reads as TGTGCCAGCAGTTTCGGTCAGGGGAATCAGCCCCAGCATTTT. It translates to CASSFGQGNQPQHF. This rearrangement joins TRBV28 to TRBJ1-5; TRBD1 might be the D (6 bases). The CDR3 covers 14 residues. Trimming cost V 3 bases and J 4 bases, with 10 bases left between them. CDR1 and CDR2 from the germline V gene are MDHEN and SYDVKM.

The rearrangement uses TRBV5-4 and TRBJ2-3; 9 bases fit TRBD2. Germline V gene sequence: CDR1 SGHNT, CDR2 YYREEE (reference sequence). V trimming: 3 bases; J trimming: 0 bases; junction bases outside the gene matches: 14. The CDR3 contains 19 residues. The chain's CDR3 is CASSSPPGLAAISTDTQYF. In DNA, the CDR3 is TGTGCCAGCAGCTCACCACCGGGACTAGCCGCCATTAGCACAGATACGCAGTATTTT.

The rearrangement links TRBV5-4 to TRBJ2-3; 9 bases are shared with TRBD2. CDR1 is SGHNT and CDR2 is YYREEE in the germline V gene (reference sequence). The V and J ends lost 4 bases and 4 bases, in that order; junction bases with no gene match: 7. The CDR3 runs to 15 residues. CDR3 coding DNA: TGTGCCAGCAGCGCGGCTAGCGGGGACGCAGATACGCAGTATTTT. It encodes CASSAASGDADTQYF.